This T cell receptor beta chain was found in a study of low-dose radiotherapy and immunotherapy resistance in tumors. This clonotype came up many times. Priming of first-strand cDNA relied on TRAV- and TRBV-specific primers (covering alpha and beta chains). The authors amplified TCRs for 15 to 25 PCR cycles with a constant-region primer and a V-primer adapter. Each CDR3 protein gets one entry after TCRdb re-called the reads with MiXCR. The profile shows about 39,000 distinct CDR3 sequences, 25% to 40% of them singletons. Time point specified: before trial treatment. Germline CDR1 and CDR2: SGHTA and FQGTGA. J was trimmed by 6 bases and V by 5 bases; bases with no gene match: 9. The CDR3 loop spans 15 amino acids.

The chain recombines TRBV7-3 with TRBJ2-1; 8 bases are a match to TRBD2. The TCR comes from a male donor with gallbladder cancer. The sample was PBMCs, taken before treatment. The CDR3 DNA reads as TGTGCCAGCAGCCTCGGCGGGACTAGGAGCAATGAGCAGTTCTTC. Amino acid sequence: CASSLGGTRSNEQFF.